Described below is a single T cell receptor (beta chain) sequence and its context. Here immunoSEQ multiplex PCR was the method, and the copy in TCRdb shows in-frame clones only, minus some. Seen here are 250,000 to 300,000 clones, roughly 85% observed once, and the top ten hold 3.5% to 5.5%. This record comes from a study of blood T cell repertoires in COVID-19. Germline V CDR1 and CDR2: MNHNY, SVGAGI (reference sequence). The germline V and J ends were trimmed by 7 bases and 5 bases, with 9 bases remaining between them. This CDR3 is built from 12 residues. The sequencing sample was made of peripheral blood. The chain has TRBV6-6 and TRBJ2-1; unclear D gene. The receptor was derived from a man aged 60-69 years who had recovered from COVID-19. CDR3 sequence reads: CASINSDNEQFF. CDR3 sequence (DNA): TGTGCCAGCATCAACAGTGACAATGAGCAGTTCTTC.